The rows below give T cell receptor beta chains drawn from one sample of a study of preoperative IRX-2 immunotherapy in early breast cancer. Using immunoSEQ multiplex PCR, the repertoire was profiled, and TCRdb retains in-frame clones only, with some absent. Counted here are tens of thousands of clones, roughly 95% occurring once; the ten biggest clones make up 6.4%. This sample was gathered from a patient treated with IRX-2 immunotherapy. These receptors all come from a human donor with breast cancer. Both conserved end residues are part of each CDR3. A D gene is named only where the DNA matches it firmly. The size field is filled for only some rows; it gives once, few, many or a size class.

d_gene: TRBD1; abundance: -; v_gene: TRBV7-9; j_gene: TRBJ1-4; CDR3aa: CASSFQTGPNEKLFF; CDR3nt: TGTGCCAGCAGCTTCCAGACAGGGCCTAATGAAAAACTGTTTTTT
d_gene: TRBD2; abundance: -; v_gene: TRBV5-4; j_gene: TRBJ2-1; CDR3aa: CASSSLPTSGGGNEQFF; CDR3nt: TGTGCCAGCAGCTCCCTCCCGACTAGCGGGGGGGGTAATGAGCAGTTCTTC
d_gene: -; abundance: -; v_gene: TRBV2; j_gene: TRBJ1-2; CDR3aa: CASSVQEGFYGYTF; CDR3nt: TGTGCCAGCAGTGTACAGGAAGGTTTCTATGGCTACACCTTC
d_gene: -; abundance: -; v_gene: TRBV7-9; j_gene: TRBJ2-3; CDR3aa: CASSRTGARSDTQYF; CDR3nt: TGTGCCAGCAGCCGGACGGGGGCGAGGTCAGATACGCAGTATTTT
d_gene: -; abundance: once; v_gene: TRBV25-1; j_gene: TRBJ2-2; CDR3aa: CASRGPTLLNTGELFF; CDR3nt: TGTGCCAGCAGAGGACCGACCCTTCTAAACACCGGGGAGCTGTTTTTT
d_gene: TRBD2; abundance: -; v_gene: TRBV7-9; j_gene: TRBJ2-3; CDR3aa: CASSPGVGGGAADTQYF; CDR3nt: TGTGCCAGCAGCCCTGGGGTGGGCGGGGGGGCCGCAGATACGCAGTATTTT
d_gene: -; abundance: -; v_gene: TRBV7-9; j_gene: TRBJ2-7; CDR3aa: CASSLRGGDEQYF; CDR3nt: TGTGCCAGCAGCCTCAGGGGGGGGGACGAGCAGTACTTC
d_gene: -; abundance: -; v_gene: TRBV7-9; j_gene: TRBJ2-7; CDR3aa: CASSSQDRYYEQYF; CDR3nt: TGTGCCAGCAGCTCACAAGACAGATACTACGAGCAGTACTTC
d_gene: -; abundance: few; v_gene: TRBV10-3; j_gene: TRBJ1-5; CDR3aa: CAISPQVDQPQHF; CDR3nt: TGTGCCATCAGTCCACAGGTTGATCAGCCCCAGCATTTT
d_gene: -; abundance: few; v_gene: TRBV27; j_gene: TRBJ2-2; CDR3aa: CASSPRTPVDTGELFF; CDR3nt: TGTGCCAGCAGTCCAAGGACCCCCGTAGACACCGGGGAGCTGTTTTTT
d_gene: -; abundance: -; v_gene: TRBV5-4; j_gene: TRBJ2-2; CDR3aa: CASSSQEWGVRLFF; CDR3nt: TGTGCCAGCAGCTCGCAGGAGTGGGGGGTGCGGCTGTTTTTT
d_gene: -; abundance: -; v_gene: TRBV7-9; j_gene: TRBJ1-1; CDR3aa: CASSPPAGGQVEAFF; CDR3nt: TGTGCCAGCAGCCCTCCCGCCGGTGGACAAGTTGAAGCTTTCTTT
d_gene: -; abundance: -; v_gene: TRBV19; j_gene: TRBJ2-7; CDR3aa: CASSIDVWARGSYEQYF; CDR3nt: TGTGCCAGTAGTATAGATGTCTGGGCGCGGGGCTCCTACGAGCAGTACTTC
d_gene: -; abundance: few; v_gene: TRBV9; j_gene: TRBJ1-2; CDR3aa: CASKANYGYTF; CDR3nt: TGTGCCAGCAAGGCGAACTATGGCTACACCTTC
d_gene: -; abundance: -; v_gene: TRBV27; j_gene: TRBJ1-2; CDR3aa: CASSYRNNYGYTF; CDR3nt: TGTGCCAGCAGTTACAGGAATAACTATGGCTACACCTTC
d_gene: -; abundance: -; v_gene: TRBV27; j_gene: TRBJ2-7; CDR3aa: CASSFRRRGEQYF; CDR3nt: TGTGCCAGCAGTTTCCGACGGCGGGGCGAGCAGTACTTC
d_gene: -; abundance: -; v_gene: TRBV6-1; j_gene: TRBJ2-5; CDR3aa: CASSEGLTETQYF; CDR3nt: TGTGCCAGCAGTGAAGGGCTCACGGAGACCCAGTACTTC
d_gene: -; abundance: -; v_gene: TRBV5-1; j_gene: TRBJ2-2; CDR3aa: CASQAHGEYTGELFF; CDR3nt: TGCGCCAGCCAAGCGCACGGGGAATACACCGGGGAGCTGTTTTTT
d_gene: -; abundance: -; v_gene: TRBV28; j_gene: TRBJ1-1; CDR3aa: CASSLSQENTEAFF; CDR3nt: TGTGCCAGCAGTTTGTCTCAGGAAAACACTGAAGCTTTCTTT
d_gene: -; abundance: -; v_gene: TRBV6-1; j_gene: TRBJ2-5; CDR3aa: CASSEMGGTQETQYF; CDR3nt: TGTGCCAGCAGTGAAATGGGAGGAACCCAAGAGACCCAGTACTTC
d_gene: TRBD2; abundance: -; v_gene: TRBV4-3; j_gene: TRBJ2-7; CDR3aa: CASSPGTTYEQYF; CDR3nt: TGCGCCAGCAGCCCCGGGACTACCTACGAGCAGTACTTC
d_gene: -; abundance: -; v_gene: TRBV7-9; j_gene: TRBJ1-2; CDR3aa: CASSFAGHEYYGYTF; CDR3nt: TGTGCCAGCAGCTTTGCGGGACACGAATACTATGGCTACACCTTC
d_gene: -; abundance: -; v_gene: TRBV19; j_gene: TRBJ1-1; CDR3aa: CASIGVRGEAFF; CDR3nt: TGTGCCAGTATAGGGGTGCGGGGTGAAGCTTTCTTT
d_gene: -; abundance: -; v_gene: TRBV19; j_gene: TRBJ1-2; CDR3aa: CASTPRGGHGYTF; CDR3nt: TGTGCCAGTACCCCCCGTGGAGGGCATGGCTACACCTTC
d_gene: -; abundance: -; v_gene: TRBV7-2; j_gene: TRBJ2-1; CDR3aa: CASNLLAAYNEQFF; CDR3nt: TGTGCCAGCAACTTACTAGCTGCCTACAATGAGCAGTTCTTC
d_gene: -; abundance: -; v_gene: TRBV5-1; j_gene: TRBJ2-2; CDR3aa: CASSVPRGQNTGELFF; CDR3nt: TGCGCCAGCAGCGTACCGCGGGGCCAGAACACCGGGGAGCTGTTTTTT
d_gene: -; abundance: -; v_gene: TRBV13; j_gene: TRBJ2-1; CDR3aa: CASSLDRGLTYNEQFF; CDR3nt: TGTGCCAGCAGCTTAGACAGGGGACTAACCTACAATGAGCAGTTCTTC
d_gene: -; abundance: -; v_gene: TRBV9; j_gene: TRBJ2-1; CDR3aa: CASTRGGSVNEQFF; CDR3nt: TGTGCCAGCACCAGAGGGGGTAGCGTCAATGAGCAGTTCTTC
d_gene: TRBD1; abundance: -; v_gene: TRBV9; j_gene: TRBJ1-3; CDR3aa: CASSDRDPGTGGLSPGNTIYF; CDR3nt: TGTGCCAGCAGCGACCGAGATCCCGGGACAGGGGGCTTAAGTCCTGGAAACACCATATATTTT
d_gene: TRBD1; abundance: -; v_gene: TRBV7-8; j_gene: TRBJ1-1; CDR3aa: CASSSFKPGQVFKDGAFF; CDR3nt: TGTGCCAGCAGCTCATTTAAACCGGGACAGGTCTTTAAGGACGGAGCTTTCTTT
d_gene: -; abundance: -; v_gene: TRBV28; j_gene: TRBJ1-2; CDR3aa: CASSFAPEGYGYTF; CDR3nt: TGTGCCAGCAGTTTTGCCCCGGAGGGGTATGGCTACACCTTC
d_gene: -; abundance: -; v_gene: TRBV7-2; j_gene: TRBJ1-2; CDR3aa: CASIQGPSNYGYTF; CDR3nt: TGTGCCAGCATTCAGGGGCCCTCTAACTATGGCTACACCTTC
d_gene: -; abundance: -; v_gene: TRBV7-8; j_gene: TRBJ2-2; CDR3aa: CASSLGQGSGELFF; CDR3nt: TGTGCCAGCAGCTTAGGGCAGGGGTCCGGGGAGCTGTTTTTT
d_gene: -; abundance: -; v_gene: TRBV7-8; j_gene: TRBJ1-1; CDR3aa: CASSFDSKLNTEAFF; CDR3nt: TGTGCCAGCAGCTTCGACAGCAAACTGAACACTGAAGCTTTCTTT
d_gene: -; abundance: -; v_gene: TRBV19; j_gene: TRBJ1-3; CDR3aa: CASSMEGYGNTIYF; CDR3nt: TGTGCCAGTAGTATGGAGGGGTATGGAAACACCATATATTTT
d_gene: -; abundance: once; v_gene: TRBV5-4; j_gene: TRBJ1-5; CDR3aa: CASSLGGSNQPQHF; CDR3nt: TGTGCCAGCAGCCTCGGGGGAAGCAATCAGCCCCAGCATTTT
d_gene: -; abundance: once; v_gene: TRBV7-6; j_gene: TRBJ1-6; CDR3aa: CASSLNNSPLHF; CDR3nt: TGTGCCAGCAGCTTGAACAATTCACCCCTCCACTTT
d_gene: -; abundance: -; v_gene: TRBV5-1; j_gene: TRBJ1-1; CDR3aa: CASSLVGAMNTEAFF; CDR3nt: TGCGCCAGCAGCTTGGTAGGGGCCATGAACACTGAAGCTTTCTTT
d_gene: -; abundance: -; v_gene: TRBV19; j_gene: TRBJ2-7; CDR3aa: CASRRENRDEQYF; CDR3nt: TGTGCCAGTCGACGGGAGAATAGGGACGAGCAGTACTTC
d_gene: TRBD2; abundance: -; v_gene: TRBV7-9; j_gene: TRBJ2-3; CDR3aa: CASSVSLAGTTDTQYF; CDR3nt: TGTGCCAGCAGCGTGTCCCTAGCGGGAACCACAGATACGCAGTATTTT
d_gene: TRBD1; abundance: -; v_gene: TRBV6-1; j_gene: TRBJ2-2; CDR3aa: CASSEPRTGVGGELFF; CDR3nt: TGTGCCAGCAGTGAACCTAGGACAGGGGTGGGCGGGGAGCTGTTTTTT
d_gene: -; abundance: -; v_gene: TRBV29-1; j_gene: TRBJ1-2; CDR3aa: CSVEVSLGQNYGYTF; CDR3nt: TGCAGCGTTGAAGTCTCTCTGGGACAAAACTATGGCTACACCTTC
d_gene: TRBD1; abundance: -; v_gene: TRBV4-1; j_gene: TRBJ2-1; CDR3aa: CASTNEGAPYNEQFF; CDR3nt: TGCGCCAGCACTAATGAGGGGGCGCCCTACAATGAGCAGTTCTTC
d_gene: -; abundance: -; v_gene: TRBV11-2; j_gene: TRBJ1-2; CDR3aa: CASSLGGRKTYGYTF; CDR3nt: TGTGCCAGCAGCTTAGGCGGCAGGAAAACCTATGGCTACACCTTC
d_gene: -; abundance: -; v_gene: TRBV4-1; j_gene: TRBJ1-5; CDR3aa: CASSQAGLLSNQPQHF; CDR3nt: TGCGCCAGCAGCCAAGCAGGGTTACTGAGTAATCAGCCCCAGCATTTT
d_gene: -; abundance: -; v_gene: TRBV30; j_gene: TRBJ2-5; CDR3aa: CAWSVEGRTQYF; CDR3nt: TGTGCCTGGAGTGTGGAGGGCAGAACCCAGTACTTC
d_gene: TRBD2; abundance: -; v_gene: TRBV7-3; j_gene: TRBJ2-1; CDR3aa: CASSLMLAGGNEQFF; CDR3nt: TGTGCCAGCAGCTTGATGCTAGCGGGGGGAAATGAGCAGTTCTTC
d_gene: -; abundance: -; v_gene: TRBV9; j_gene: TRBJ2-3; CDR3aa: CASSGDVREIRDTQYF; CDR3nt: TGTGCCAGCAGTGGGGACGTCCGGGAGATTAGAGATACGCAGTATTTT
d_gene: -; abundance: -; v_gene: TRBV5-1; j_gene: TRBJ2-1; CDR3aa: CASSFGGRGVTYNEQFF; CDR3nt: TGCGCCAGCAGCTTTGGAGGGAGAGGGGTTACCTACAATGAGCAGTTCTTC